What follows are 26 T cell receptor beta chains derived from one specimen sequenced in a study of memory CD4+ T cells and cytomegalovirus serostatus. Sequenced by immunoSEQ multiplex PCR; TCRdb stores in-frame clones only, minus some. The sample shows around 50,000 clones, around 76% of them seen only once. Single viable CD3+CD4+CD8-CD45RO+ cells were sorted as the memory CD4+ T cells. The sample was memory CD4+ T cells from blood. These receptors were obtained from an adult in good health and CMV-seropositive.

The CDR3 sequence: CSTGADTQYF. CDR3 DNA: TGCAGCACGGGGGCGGATACGCAGTATTTT. V is TRBV20-1 and J is TRBJ2-3; the D call may be TRBD1 or TRBD2 (6 bases each). The CDR3 has 10 residues. CDR1 and CDR2 (germline): DFQATT, SNEGSKA (reference sequence).

In the case of this clone: Other DNA sequences within the sample encode an identical CDR3. The chain uses TRBV5-1 and TRBJ2-3; TRBD1 matches at 10 bases. Per the germline V gene, CDR1 is SGHRS and CDR2 is YFSETQ. V lost 2 bases and J lost 1; bases outside the gene matches: 4. This CDR3 has 16 amino acids. The CDR3 DNA reads TGCGCCAGCAGCTTTACCGGGACAGGGGGCACAGATACGCAGTATTTT. It codes for CASSFTGTGGTDTQYF.

The chain links TRBV5-1 to TRBJ2-5, with D tentatively TRBD2 (5 bases). This CDR3 has 14 residues. Looked up from germline, CDR1 is SGHRS and CDR2 is YFSETQ. The V end lost 3 bases, the J end lost 5 bases, and 14 bases lay between the germline ends. The CDR3 DNA is TGCGCCAGCAGCTCGGGGTACTACGGGGAGACCCAGTACTTC. It encodes CASSSGYYGETQYF.

This chain uses TRBV4-3 with TRBJ2-7; D is undetermined. This CDR3 comprises 15 residues. Trimming cost V 0 bases and J 2 bases, with 11 bases left between them. Per the germline V gene, CDR1 is LGHNA and CDR2 is YSLEER. The CDR3 spells CASSQDVQETYEQYF. The CDR3 DNA reads TGCGCCAGCAGCCAAGATGTCCAAGAAACCTACGAGCAGTACTTC.

CDR3 region: CASTEGLRDEKLFF. In DNA, the CDR3 is TGCGCCAGCACCGAGGGGTTAAGGGACGAAAAACTGTTTTTT. V usage is TRBV5-1 and J usage is TRBJ1-4; the D gene is possibly TRBD1 (5 bases). Germline V CDR1 and CDR2: SGHRS, YFSETQ. Trimming took 6 bases from V and 8 from J, leaving 17 bases between them. CDR3 size: 14 residues.

The chain joins TRBV10-3 to TRBJ1-1, with D possibly being TRBD1 (5 bases). This CDR3 has 16 residues. Looked up from germline, CDR1 is ENHRY and CDR2 is SYGVKD. V was trimmed by 5 bases and J by 2 bases, leaving 18 bases between them. The DNA of the CDR3 is TGTGCCATCAGTTTACAGGACTATACTTCAAACACTGAAGCTTTCTTT. Translated, it gives CAISLQDYTSNTEAFF.

This chain uses TRBV19 with TRBJ1-6; D is unresolved. CDR3 length: 16 amino acids. Trimming left V 3 bases short and J 0 bases short, with 9 bases between. Germline CDR1 reads LNHDA; CDR2 reads SQIVND (reference sequence). CDR3 sequence (DNA): TGTGCCAGTAGTATTGCTACGAGCTCCTATAATTCACCCCTCCACTTT. Protein: CASSIATSSYNSPLHF.

V gene TRBV13 combines with J gene TRBJ2-2, with D uncertain. V dropped 8 bases and J dropped 3 bases, with 16 bases sitting between them. Germline V CDR1 and CDR2: PRHDT, FYEKMQ (reference sequence). The length of the CDR3 is 15 residues. In nucleotides, the CDR3 is TGTGCCAGCGCCGTCCGATGGGTCGACACCGGGGAGCTGTTTTTT. Protein sequence: CASAVRWVDTGELFF.

The chain couples TRBV4-3 to TRBJ1-1, with D possibly being TRBD1 (5 bases). CDR1 and CDR2 (germline): LGHNA, YSLEER. This CDR3 spans 14 amino acids. The V end lost 1 base, the J end lost 3 bases, and 9 bases lay between the germline ends. CDR3 sequence reads: CASSQGLGDTEAFF. CDR3 bases: TGCGCCAGCAGCCAAGGGCTAGGGGACACTGAAGCTTTCTTT.

This clone was seen only a few times. The V and J genes are TRBV19 and TRBJ1-1; D remains unclear. V was pared by 3 bases and J by 4 bases, with 12 bases between. The germline V gene encodes CDR1 LNHDA and CDR2 SQIVND (reference sequence). This CDR3 contains 14 residues. CDR3: CASSMPLKGTEAFF. CDR3 DNA sequence: TGTGCCAGTAGTATGCCCCTGAAGGGCACTGAAGCTTTCTTT.

V is TRBV5-1 and J is TRBJ1-4; D may be TRBD1 (6 bases). V was cut by 0 bases and J by 2 bases, with 8 bases left in between. Germline CDR1 reads SGHRS; CDR2 reads YFSETQ. The CDR3 is 15 residues long. In nucleotides, the CDR3 is TGCGCCAGCAGCTTGGACGGACAGACTAATGAAAAACTGTTTTTT. Translating gives CASSLDGQTNEKLFF.

The sample holds a few counts of this clone. The J gene is TRBJ2-7, the V gene TRBV5-8; TRBD1 matches 9 bases. Germline assignment: CDR1 SGHTS and CDR2 YDEGEE. CDR3 length: 15 residues. The V and J ends lost 2 bases and 7 bases, in that order; junction bases with no gene match: 10. The CDR3 spells CASSLVWTGVSEQYF. The CDR3 bases are TGTGCCAGCAGCTTAGTGTGGACAGGGGTCTCGGAGCAGTACTTC.

This clone came up a few times. The chain links TRBV11-1 to TRBJ2-3, with D unclear. The CDR3 spans 14 residues. Deletions cut 2 bases from V and 1 base from J, with 7 bases between. In germline, CDR1 is SGHAT, CDR2 FQDESV (reference sequence). The CDR3, as DNA: TGTGCCAGCAGCTTAAGCCTCGGCACAGATACGCAGTATTTT. Translation: CASSLSLGTDTQYF.

J is TRBJ2-5 and V is TRBV7-9; a weak D match, TRBD2 (6 bases). The CDR3 sequence is 11 residues long. CDR1 and CDR2 (germline): SEHNR, FQNEAQ (reference sequence). V was clipped by 8 bases and J by 3 bases, with 7 bases between them. CDR3 bases: TGTGCCAGCGGAGGGGAAGAGACCCAGTACTTC. Amino acid sequence: CASGGEETQYF.

J is TRBJ1-1 and V is TRBV19; TRBD1 matches at 7 bases. The CDR3 spans 15 residues. V dropped 5 bases and J dropped 5; count of bases not matched to a gene: 11. Germline loops: CDR1 LNHDA, CDR2 SQIVND (reference sequence). The CDR3 loop reads CASSERKTGKTEAFF. In DNA form, the CDR3 reads TGTGCCAGTAGTGAGAGAAAGACAGGGAAGACTGAAGCTTTCTTT.

The gene calls are TRBV7-2 and TRBJ1-2, with D possibly matching TRBD1 (5 bases). CDR3 length: 15 residues. Trimming removed 2 bases at V and 4 bases at J, with 14 bases between. CDR1 SGHTA and CDR2 FQGNSA come from the germline V gene. Written as DNA, the CDR3 is TGTGCCAGCAGCTTATCTCAGGAGGGGCTCTATGGCTACACCTTC. The encoded protein is CASSLSQEGLYGYTF.

J is TRBJ2-7 and V is TRBV7-2; perhaps D is TRBD1 or TRBD2 (6 bases each). The CDR3 loop spans 14 amino acids. CDR1 is SGHTA, CDR2 FQGNSA, per germline. V lost 4 bases to trimming and J lost 3 bases, with 13 bases between them. The DNA for the CDR3 is TGTGCCAGCAGCTCCGGGGGCTCAGTCTACGAGCAGTACTTC. Residues: CASSSGGSVYEQYF.

This chain uses TRBV10-3 with TRBJ2-1; D gene unclear. The CDR3 runs to 11 residues. V was cut by 6 bases and J by 8 bases, with 8 bases left in between. Germline assignment: CDR1 ENHRY and CDR2 SYGVKD. CDR3 sequence reads: CAISWRDEQFF. In DNA form, the CDR3 reads TGTGCCATCAGCTGGCGCGATGAGCAGTTCTTC.

The V gene is TRBV11-2, the J gene TRBJ1-1; unclear D gene. Germline CDR1 reads SGHAT; CDR2 reads FQNNGV. CDR3 length: 14 amino acids. Deletions cut 3 bases from V and 5 bases from J, with 13 bases between. In nucleotides, the CDR3 is TGTGCCAGCAGCTTGGCCGGTGAGGATACTGAAGCTTTCTTT. Translation gives CASSLAGEDTEAFF. The full variable domain, rest sourced from reference TRBV11-2 and TRBJ1-1, is EAGVAQSPRYKIIEKRQSVAFWCNPISGHATLYWYQQILGQGPKLLIQFQNNGVVDDSQLPKDRFSAERLKGVDSTLKIQPAKLEDSAVYLCASSLAGEDTEAFFGQGTRLTVV.

The chain employs TRBV11-3 and TRBJ2-3; 11 nucleotides line up with TRBD2. The trim removed 4 bases at V and 4 bases at J, leaving 7 bases unmatched. The germline gives CDR1 SGHNT, CDR2 YENEEA. This CDR3 spans 16 amino acids. The CDR3 loop reads CASSWGSGGASDTQYF. CDR3 bases: TGTGCCAGCAGCTGGGGTAGCGGGGGGGCCTCAGATACGCAGTATTTT.

This clone was detected once. The J gene is TRBJ2-1, the V gene TRBV10-3; 10 bases are shared with TRBD2. V lost 0 bases, J lost 8 bases, and 7 bases stayed unmatched. The CDR3 spans 16 residues. Germline loops: CDR1 ENHRY, CDR2 SYGVKD. The DNA for the CDR3 is TGTGCCATCAGTGAGTCGATAAGCGGGGGGGCCTATGAGCAGTTCTTC. Amino acids: CAISESISGGAYEQFF.

This clone was observed a handful of times. The rearrangement links TRBV5-1 to TRBJ2-2, with 10 positions matching TRBD1. With V trimmed by 0 bases and J by 3 bases, 2 bases remained unmatched. Germline V lookup: CDR1 SGHRS, CDR2 YFSETQ. This CDR3 has 16 residues. The CDR3, as DNA: TGCGCCAGCAGCTTGGAGGGACAGGGGTACACCGGGGAGCTGTTTTTT. It translates to CASSLEGQGYTGELFF.

The rearrangement joins TRBV5-1 to TRBJ2-3; 10 bases are shared with TRBD2. The J segment lost 6 bases and the V segment lost 4 bases, leaving 2 bases of the junction unmatched. This CDR3 region has 13 residues. Per the germline V gene, CDR1 is SGHRS and CDR2 is YFSETQ. The CDR3: CASSRGLADTQYF. In DNA form, the CDR3 reads TGCGCCAGCAGCCGGGGACTAGCGGATACGCAGTATTTT.

V is TRBV9 and J is TRBJ1-1; D remains ambiguous. The CDR3 loop spans 13 amino acids. V lost 3 bases and J lost 3, with 9 bases in between. Germline-derived CDR1 and CDR2 are SGDLS and YYNGEE. CDR3 residues: CASSANPDTEAFF. The CDR3 DNA reads as TGTGCCAGCAGCGCGAACCCGGACACTGAAGCTTTCTTT.

This chain links TRBV13 with TRBJ1-6, with 8 nucleotides matching TRBD1. The CDR3 covers 15 residues. CDR1 and CDR2 (germline): PRHDT, FYEKMQ (reference sequence). The V gene end was trimmed by 4 bases and the J gene end by 8 bases; junction bases not matched to a gene: 7. CDR3 region: CASSSDRGRYSPLHF. Written as DNA, the CDR3 is TGTGCCAGCAGCTCAGACAGGGGTAGGTATTCACCCCTCCACTTT.

This sequence joins TRBV10-3 and TRBJ2-5; TRBD2 aligns across 13 bases. The CDR3 covers 14 residues. V was clipped by 10 bases and J by 10 bases; unmatched bases: 12. CDR1 is ENHRY, CDR2 SYGVKD, per germline. The CDR3 DNA sequence: TGTGCCACCACTAGCGGGGGGGACCTCCAGGGCCAGTACTTC. Translating gives CATTSGGDLQGQYF.